This record looks at one T cell receptor beta chain sequence and its context. No cognate antigen has been identified for it. No base quality values were provided; no much bigger clone lies one nucleotide off. Whole blood was collected in K2EDTA tubes by collaborating institutions according to the institutions' own protocols. For TCRbeta analysis, collaborator samples were shipped as frozen whole blood, as isolated PBMCs, or as DNA extracted from either sample type. The sample originates from a study of blood T cell repertoires in COVID-19 (dated by TCRdb to 2018 to 2020). For the wider study: Samples covering the acute and convalescent phases of COVID-19 were provided by collaborators in the United States, Italy and Spain. The prospective study material was composed of cDNA or gDNA derived from T cells, B-cell-depleted T cells, or PBMCs. Deeply sampled blood TCRbeta repertoires from subjects exposed to, actively infected with, or recovered from COVID-19 were included in the dataset. The repertoires were released in a freely available public database meant as a resource for research on the immune response to SARS-CoV-2. Samples were obtained from the ongoing ImmuneRACE study (first 160 participants) and from approximately 1,200 subjects provided by 6 global collaborators. The sample metadata nearly always contained a de-identified subject ID, COVID-19 status, age in years and sex. HLA class I and class II types, where available, came from metadata supplied by the sample provider rather than from assay-based typing. The paper as a whole reports these results and caveats: How much clinical and demographic metadata was included differed by source and by participant, and the metadata was provided uncurated.

TCRbeta CDR3 regions were amplified from genomic DNA using the immunoSEQ Assay, a bias-controlled multiplex PCR. As for the original processing: Nucleated cell counts per sample were estimated from amplification of reference gene primers within the assay. To quantify the absolute abundance of each unique TCRbeta CDR3 rearrangement, sequence reads were collapsed and filtered. For each sample, productive Simpson clonality was calculated as the square root of Simpson's diversity index over productive rearrangements. The clones in this table, taken by TCRdb from immuneACCESS, are in-frame only. Not every clone is retained; where verified, under half of the shortfall comes from an unresolved V gene, and the cause of the rest is unknown. The V and J calls and clone size come from that table; D and trimming were worked out from the DNA. The sample data list roughly 180,000 clones, and 70% to 90% of these were observed just once. Approximately 4% of the sample lies in the top ten.

V lost 3 bases and J lost 0 bases; the stretch between them is 9 bases long. There are 14 amino acids in the CDR3, from cysteine to phenylalanine inclusive. The sequence is cut down to CDR3 DNA, 42 bases in frame from base 1. Based on the germline V gene (reference sequence), the CDR1 and CDR2 sequences are MNHEY and SMNVEV. Recombination linked TRBV27 to TRBJ2-7; TRBD2 is a weak D gene call, 6 bases matching. This TCR came from a woman in her 30s with acute or convalescent COVID-19. Sequenced material: peripheral blood. At the DNA level, the sequence is TGTGCCAGCAGTTTGCGGGGCCTCTCCTACGAGCAGTACTTC. Its translation reads: CASSLRGLSYEQYF.